This TCR beta chain was obtained from a study of neurological immune-mediated disorders. Synthesis of cDNA used 5'RACE (with 10-nucleotide random UMIs). TCRdb re-called the 5' RACE reads with MiXCR, one entry per CDR3 protein. The table lists approximately 86,000 distinct CDR3 sequences, just over 2.5% of them singletons. This clonotype has ten or more counts. Trimming stripped 8 bases from V and 4 bases from J, with 13 bases between. In germline, CDR1 is KGHDR, CDR2 SFDVKD. The CDR3 covers 13 residues. The study built unsorted libraries from 2 million PBMCs kept at -80 C. The clonotype comes from a woman aged 25 to 39 with multiple sclerosis. Specimen: PBMCs. This chain joins TRBV24-1 and TRBJ1-1, with D tentatively TRBD1 (5 bases). The DNA for the CDR3 is TGTGCCACCAAGGGACCGCTCGGCACTGAAGCTTTCTTT. Its translation is CATKGPLGTEAFF.